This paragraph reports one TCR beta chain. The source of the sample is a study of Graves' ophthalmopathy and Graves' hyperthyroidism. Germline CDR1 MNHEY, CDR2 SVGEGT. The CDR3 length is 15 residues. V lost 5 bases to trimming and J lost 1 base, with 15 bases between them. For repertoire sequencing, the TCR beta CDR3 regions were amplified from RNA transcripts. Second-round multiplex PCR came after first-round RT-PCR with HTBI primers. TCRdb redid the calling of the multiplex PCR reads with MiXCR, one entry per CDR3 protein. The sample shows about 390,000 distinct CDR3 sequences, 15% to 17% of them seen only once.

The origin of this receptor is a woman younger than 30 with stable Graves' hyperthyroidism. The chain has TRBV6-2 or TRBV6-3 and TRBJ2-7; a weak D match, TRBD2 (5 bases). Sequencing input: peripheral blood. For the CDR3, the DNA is TGTGCCAGCAGTCAGGAGACGAGGGTTTCCTACGAGCAGTACTTC. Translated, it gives CASSQETRVSYEQYF.